This T cell receptor (beta chain) was obtained from a study of blood T cell repertoires in COVID-19. The CDR3 has 15 amino acids. Trimming pared 2 bases from V and 6 bases from J, leaving 14 bases between. In germline, CDR1 is GTSNPN, CDR2 SVGIG (reference sequence). Method: immunoSEQ multiplex PCR; TCRdb's copy keeps in-frame clones and lacks some. The repertoire holds some 200,000 clones, with around 90% as singletons. The TCR sequence derives from a man between 25 and 39 years old with acute or convalescent COVID-19. This sequence joins TRBV30 and TRBJ1-6; maybe TRBD1 (5 bases). Sequencing input: peripheral blood. As DNA, the CDR3 is TGTGCCTGGAGTTACAGCGGGACCATTAATTCACCCCTCCACTTT. The encoded protein is CAWSYSGTINSPLHF.